This T cell receptor beta chain came from a study of blood T cell repertoires in COVID-19. J gave up 4 bases and V 5 bases, and 7 bases lay outside the gene matches. Germline assignment: CDR1 SGHTA and CDR2 FQGTGA. The CDR3 consists of 16 residues. Original methodology: Amplifying reference gene primers gave estimates of nucleated cell counts. The assay was immunoSEQ multiplex PCR, and TCRdb's table has in-frame clones only and misses some. The D gene and trimming were derived from the DNA, and the V and J assignments and clone size from that table. This table holds 220,000 or so clones, under 90% found once.

The chain joins TRBV7-3 to TRBJ2-2, with 10 nucleotides matching TRBD1. Sequencing was done on a sample of peripheral blood. This TCR was sampled from an older woman who had recovered from COVID-19. The CDR3 nucleotides read TGTGCCAGCAGCCCCATGGGGACAGGGGCCACCGGGGAGCTGTTTTTT. Its translation is CASSPMGTGATGELFF.